This T cell receptor beta chain was documented in a study of shared clonotypes between healthy human individuals. In the study overall: The study used three CD4 naive, three CD4 memory, two CD8 naive and one CD8 memory plate per donor.

Overall study findings and caveats: Unshared clonotypes carried lower generation probabilities than those common to all four donors.

As to this clone: Its antigen is unknown.

Germline CDR1 reads SEHNR; CDR2 reads FQNEAQ (reference sequence). The CDR3 is 13 amino acids. Unmatched junction bases numbered 3, after V lost 0 bases and J lost 10 bases. The input for sorted-subset replicate PCRs was 150 to 200 ng DNA, tens of thousands of T cell genomes. Measured with immunoSEQ multiplex PCR; TCRdb has only the in-frame clones, and not every one. Of about 2 million clones in the sample, around 96% were seen once. Naive CD8 cells comprised CD45RO-negative, CCR7-positively selected cells, excluding terminally differentiated effector memory CD45RA+ cells. The receptor was derived from a man younger than 35 in good health. This chain uses TRBV7-9 with TRBJ2-1; TRBD1 agrees at 7 bases. Sequenced: naive CD8+ T cells sorted from blood. CDR3 in DNA: TGTGCCAGCAGCTTAGCTGGCAGGGGGGAGCAGTTCTTC. This encodes CASSLAGRGEQFF.